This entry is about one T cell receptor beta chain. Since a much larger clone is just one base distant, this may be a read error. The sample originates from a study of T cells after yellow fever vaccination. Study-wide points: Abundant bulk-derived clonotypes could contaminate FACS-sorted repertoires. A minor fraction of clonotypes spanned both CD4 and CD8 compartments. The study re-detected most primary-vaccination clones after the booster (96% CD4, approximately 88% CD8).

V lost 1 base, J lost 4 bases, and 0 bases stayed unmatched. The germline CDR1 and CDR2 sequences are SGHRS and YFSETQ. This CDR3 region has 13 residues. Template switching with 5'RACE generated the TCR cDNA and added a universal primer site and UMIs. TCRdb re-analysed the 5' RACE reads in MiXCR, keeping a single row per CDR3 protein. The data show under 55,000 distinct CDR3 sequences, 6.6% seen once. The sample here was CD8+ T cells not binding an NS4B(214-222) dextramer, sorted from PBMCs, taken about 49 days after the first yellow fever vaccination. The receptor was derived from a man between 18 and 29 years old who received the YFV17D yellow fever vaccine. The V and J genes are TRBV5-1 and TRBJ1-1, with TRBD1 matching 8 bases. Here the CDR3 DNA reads TGCGCCAGCAGCTTGCAGGGGGCCACTGAAGCTTTCTTT. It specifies CASSLQGATEAFF.